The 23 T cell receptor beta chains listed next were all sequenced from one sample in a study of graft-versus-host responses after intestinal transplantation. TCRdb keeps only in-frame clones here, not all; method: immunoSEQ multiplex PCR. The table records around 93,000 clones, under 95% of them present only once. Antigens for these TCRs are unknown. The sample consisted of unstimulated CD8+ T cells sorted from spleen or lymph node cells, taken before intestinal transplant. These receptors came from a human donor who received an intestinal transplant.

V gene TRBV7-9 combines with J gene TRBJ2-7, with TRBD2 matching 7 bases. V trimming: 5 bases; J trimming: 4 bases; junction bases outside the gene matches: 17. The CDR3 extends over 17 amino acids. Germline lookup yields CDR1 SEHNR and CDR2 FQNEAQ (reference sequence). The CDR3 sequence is CASSAPDVPGGGYEQYF. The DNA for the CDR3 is TGTGCCAGCAGCGCACCCGATGTACCGGGAGGTGGTTACGAGCAGTACTTC.

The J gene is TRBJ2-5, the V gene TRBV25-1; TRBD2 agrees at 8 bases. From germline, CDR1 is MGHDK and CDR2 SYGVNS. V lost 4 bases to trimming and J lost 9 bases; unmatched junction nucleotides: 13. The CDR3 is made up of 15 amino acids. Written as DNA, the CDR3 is TGTGCCAGCAGTGGAGGGCGGGGGGCTCTTCGGGCCCAGTACTTC. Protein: CASSGGRGALRAQYF.

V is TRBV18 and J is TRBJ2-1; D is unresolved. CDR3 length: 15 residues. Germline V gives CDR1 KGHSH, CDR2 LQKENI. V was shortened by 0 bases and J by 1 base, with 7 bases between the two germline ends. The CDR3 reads CASSPPTLSYNEQFF. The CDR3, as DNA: TGTGCCAGCTCACCACCGACACTATCCTACAATGAGCAGTTCTTC.

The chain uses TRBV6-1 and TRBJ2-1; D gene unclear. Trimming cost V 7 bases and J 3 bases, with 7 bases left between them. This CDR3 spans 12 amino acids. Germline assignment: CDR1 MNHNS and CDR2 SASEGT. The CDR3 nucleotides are TGTGCCAGCAAGTACGGCTACAATGAGCAGTTCTTC. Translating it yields CASKYGYNEQFF.

CDR3 sequence (DNA): TGTGCCACGCTCCCCCCCCGGAGCACAGATACGCAGTATTTT. It codes for CATLPPRSTDTQYF. The chain joins TRBV21-1 to TRBJ2-3; the table's D gene call, TRBD2, was not cross checked with the DNA. TRBV21-1 is classified as a pseudogene. The CDR3 loop spans 14 amino acids.

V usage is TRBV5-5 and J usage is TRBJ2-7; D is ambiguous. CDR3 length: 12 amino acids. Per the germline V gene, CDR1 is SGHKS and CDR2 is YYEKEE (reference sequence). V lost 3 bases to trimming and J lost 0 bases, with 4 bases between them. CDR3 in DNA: TGTGCCAGCAGCTGGAGCTCCTACGAGCAGTACTTC. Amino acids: CASSWSSYEQYF.

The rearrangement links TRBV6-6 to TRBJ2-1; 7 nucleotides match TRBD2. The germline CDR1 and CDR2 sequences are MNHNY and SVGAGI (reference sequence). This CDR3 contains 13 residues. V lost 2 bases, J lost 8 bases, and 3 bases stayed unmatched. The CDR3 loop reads CASSYLTSDEQFF. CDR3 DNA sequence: TGTGCCAGCAGTTACCTAACTAGCGATGAGCAGTTCTTC.

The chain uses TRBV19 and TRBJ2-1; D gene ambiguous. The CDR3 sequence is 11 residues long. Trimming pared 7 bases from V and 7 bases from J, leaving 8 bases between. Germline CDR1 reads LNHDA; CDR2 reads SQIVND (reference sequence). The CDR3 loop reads CASIWFNEQFF. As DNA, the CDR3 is TGTGCCAGTATTTGGTTTAATGAGCAGTTCTTC.

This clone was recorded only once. In DNA form, the CDR3 reads TGTGCCATCAGTGACCCCGAAGGACTAGCGGGAGAAGAGACCCAGTACTTC. Translating gives CAISDPEGLAGEETQYF. V gene TRBV10-3 combines with J gene TRBJ2-5; 13 nucleotides line up with TRBD2. V shed 3 bases, J shed 3 bases, and the junction held 7 bases outside the gene matches. Germline CDR1 is ENHRY and CDR2 is SYGVKD. This CDR3 contains 17 residues.

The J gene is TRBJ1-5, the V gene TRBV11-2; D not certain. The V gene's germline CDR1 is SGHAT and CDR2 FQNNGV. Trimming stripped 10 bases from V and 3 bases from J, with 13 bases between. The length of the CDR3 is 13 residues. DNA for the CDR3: TGTGCCAACCTCCCCGGGGTCAATCAGCCCCAGCATTTT. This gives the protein CANLPGVNQPQHF.

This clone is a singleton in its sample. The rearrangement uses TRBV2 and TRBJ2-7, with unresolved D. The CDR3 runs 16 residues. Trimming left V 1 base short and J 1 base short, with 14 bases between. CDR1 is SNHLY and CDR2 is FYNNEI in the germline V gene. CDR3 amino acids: CASSEGSGFASYEQYF. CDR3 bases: TGTGCCAGCAGTGAAGGGTCGGGTTTTGCGTCCTACGAGCAGTACTTC.

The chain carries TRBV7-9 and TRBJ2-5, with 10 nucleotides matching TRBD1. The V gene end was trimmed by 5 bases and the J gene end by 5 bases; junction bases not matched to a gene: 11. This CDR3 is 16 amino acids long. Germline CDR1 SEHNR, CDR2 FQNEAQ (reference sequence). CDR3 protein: CASSPPGQGTLETQYF. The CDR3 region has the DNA TGTGCCAGCAGCCCTCCGGGACAGGGGACTTTGGAGACCCAGTACTTC.

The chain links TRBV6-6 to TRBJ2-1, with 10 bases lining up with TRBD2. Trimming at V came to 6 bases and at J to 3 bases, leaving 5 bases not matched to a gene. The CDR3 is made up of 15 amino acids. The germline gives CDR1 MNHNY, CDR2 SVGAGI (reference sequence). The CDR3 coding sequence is TGTGCCAGCAGCCACCTAGCGGGGGTCTACAATGAGCAGTTCTTC. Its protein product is CASSHLAGVYNEQFF.

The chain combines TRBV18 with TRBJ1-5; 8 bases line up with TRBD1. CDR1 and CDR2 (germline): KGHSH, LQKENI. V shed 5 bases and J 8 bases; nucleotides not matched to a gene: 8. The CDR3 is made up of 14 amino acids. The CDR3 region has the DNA TGTGCCAGCTCAAACGACAGGGGCCGGGAGCCCCAGCATTTT. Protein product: CASSNDRGREPQHF.

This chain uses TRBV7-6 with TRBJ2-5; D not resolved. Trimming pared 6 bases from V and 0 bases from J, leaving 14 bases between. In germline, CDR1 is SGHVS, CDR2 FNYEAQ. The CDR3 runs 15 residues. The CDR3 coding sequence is TGTGCCAGCAGTTTATCGTTCAGTAACCAAGAGACCCAGTACTTC. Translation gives CASSLSFSNQETQYF. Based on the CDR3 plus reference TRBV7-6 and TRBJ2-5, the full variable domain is GAGVSQSPRYKVTKRGQDVALRCDPISGHVSLYWYRQALGQGPEFLTYFNYEAQQDKSGLPNDRFSAERPEGSISTLTIQRTEQRDSAMYRCASSLSFSNQETQYFGPGTRLLVL.

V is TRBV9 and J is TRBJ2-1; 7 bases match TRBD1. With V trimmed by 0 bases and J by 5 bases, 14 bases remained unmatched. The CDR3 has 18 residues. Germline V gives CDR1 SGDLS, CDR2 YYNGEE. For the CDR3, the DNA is TGTGCCAGCAGCGTAGTAGAAGGAACGCCGGGACAGAACAATGAGCAGTTCTTC. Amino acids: CASSVVEGTPGQNNEQFF.

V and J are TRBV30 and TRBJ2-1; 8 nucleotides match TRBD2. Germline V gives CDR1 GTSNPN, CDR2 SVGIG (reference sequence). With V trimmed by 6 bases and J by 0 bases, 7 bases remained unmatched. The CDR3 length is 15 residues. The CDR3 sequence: CACSGMFLSYNEQFF. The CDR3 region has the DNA TGTGCCTGTAGCGGGATGTTCCTCTCCTACAATGAGCAGTTCTTC.

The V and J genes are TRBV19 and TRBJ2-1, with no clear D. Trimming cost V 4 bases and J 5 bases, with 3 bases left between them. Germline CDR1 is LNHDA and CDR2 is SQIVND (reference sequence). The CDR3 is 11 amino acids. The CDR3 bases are TGTGCCAGTAGTAGCGACAATGAGCAGTTCTTC. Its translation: CASSSDNEQFF. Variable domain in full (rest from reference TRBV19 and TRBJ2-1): DGGITQSPKYLFRKEGQNVTLSCEQNLNHDAMYWYRQDPGQGLRLIYYSQIVNDFQKGDIAEGYSVSREKKESFPLTVTSAQKNPTAFYLCASSSDNEQFFGPGTRLTVL.

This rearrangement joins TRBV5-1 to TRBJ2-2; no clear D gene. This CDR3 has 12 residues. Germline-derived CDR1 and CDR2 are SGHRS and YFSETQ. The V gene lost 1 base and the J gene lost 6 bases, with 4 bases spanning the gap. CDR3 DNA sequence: TGCGCCAGCAGCTTGCCTCCCGGGGAGCTGTTTTTT. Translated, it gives CASSLPPGELFF.

The DNA for the CDR3 is TGTGCCAGCAGTTTTGAAGGGTTAGGTGAGCAGTTCTTC. Amino acids: CASSFEGLGEQFF. The J gene is TRBJ2-1, the V gene TRBV28; D is undetermined. Germline loops: CDR1 MDHEN, CDR2 SYDVKM. CDR3 length: 13 amino acids. V shed 3 bases and J shed 9 bases, with 12 bases lying between them.

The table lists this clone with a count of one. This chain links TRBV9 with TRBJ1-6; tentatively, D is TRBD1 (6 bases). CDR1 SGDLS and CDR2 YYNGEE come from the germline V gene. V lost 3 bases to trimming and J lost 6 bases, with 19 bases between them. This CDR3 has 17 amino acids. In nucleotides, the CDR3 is TGTGCCAGCAGCGGTAACAGGGAATTGCGGTTTAATTCACCCCTCCACTTT. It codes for CASSGNRELRFNSPLHF.

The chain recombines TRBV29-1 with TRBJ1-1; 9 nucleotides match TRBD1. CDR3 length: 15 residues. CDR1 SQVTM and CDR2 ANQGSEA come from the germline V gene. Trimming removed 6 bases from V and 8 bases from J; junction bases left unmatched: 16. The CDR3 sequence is CSVQEASGTGGEAFF. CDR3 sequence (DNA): TGCAGCGTCCAAGAAGCTTCTGGAACAGGGGGCGAAGCTTTCTTT.

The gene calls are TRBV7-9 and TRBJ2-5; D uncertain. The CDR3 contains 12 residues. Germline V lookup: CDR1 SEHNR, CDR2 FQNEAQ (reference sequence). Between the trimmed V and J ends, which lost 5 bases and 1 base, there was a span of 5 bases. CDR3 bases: TGTGCCAGCAGCAGCCCCCAAGAGACCCAGTACTTC. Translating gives CASSSPQETQYF.